A selection of T cell receptor beta chains follows, all from one sample in a study of radiotherapy plus CTLA-4 blockade in lung cancer. Generated by immunoSEQ multiplex PCR, the TCRdb table keeps only in-frame clones and is missing some. The table shows tens of thousands of clones, with more than 75% occurring only once. Sequencing used peripheral blood, obtained from a patient treated with radiotherapy plus ipilimumab. Every receptor here comes from a human donor with non-small cell lung cancer that progressed on radiotherapy plus ipilimumab. Both conserved end residues are part of each CDR3. The order of the fields is J gene, V gene, CDR3 length, CDR3 protein.

j_gene: TRBJ1-1
v_gene: TRBV5-1
len: 14
CDR3aa: CASSLGGVGAEAFF

j_gene: TRBJ2-2
v_gene: TRBV19
len: 15
CDR3aa: CASRIGGLNTGELFF

j_gene: TRBJ1-2
v_gene: TRBV5-1
len: 14
CDR3aa: CASSAEGHNYGYTF

j_gene: TRBJ2-1
v_gene: TRBV5-1
len: 15
CDR3aa: CASSLAGEIYNEQFF

j_gene: TRBJ2-7
v_gene: TRBV19
len: 15
CDR3aa: CASSMGPGASYEQYF

j_gene: TRBJ2-2
v_gene: TRBV14
len: 17
CDR3aa: CASSHLRQGPNTGELFF

j_gene: TRBJ2-1
v_gene: TRBV5-4
len: 16
CDR3aa: CASSPGTSGIYNEQFF

j_gene: TRBJ2-7
v_gene: TRBV4-2
len: 14
CDR3aa: CASSQAGQGYEQYF

j_gene: TRBJ1-6
v_gene: TRBV10-3
len: 15
CDR3aa: CAIRGAEGYNSPLHF

j_gene: TRBJ1-3
v_gene: TRBV7-6
len: 13
CDR3aa: CASSSLPGNTIYF

j_gene: TRBJ2-1
v_gene: TRBV7-9
len: 17
CDR3aa: CASSPRFSGASYNEQFF

j_gene: TRBJ1-1
v_gene: TRBV4-2
len: 15
CDR3aa: CASSQSSGQYTEAFF

j_gene: TRBJ2-1
v_gene: TRBV7-2
len: 14
CDR3aa: CASSLVGGSYEQFF

j_gene: TRBJ2-1
v_gene: TRBV5-1
len: 16
CDR3aa: CASSYFSGDTYNEQFF

j_gene: TRBJ1-2
v_gene: TRBV6-5
len: 13
CDR3aa: CASSTDRDYGYTF

j_gene: TRBJ1-2
v_gene: TRBV4-2
len: 14
CDR3aa: CASSQGQARNGYTF

j_gene: TRBJ2-7
v_gene: TRBV6-6
len: 13
CDR3aa: CASMFRVYYEQYF

j_gene: TRBJ2-5
v_gene: TRBV5-4
len: 15
CDR3aa: CASSLRAPGEETQYF

j_gene: TRBJ2-7
v_gene: TRBV11-2
len: 12
CDR3aa: CASSLGVGEQYF

j_gene: TRBJ1-5
v_gene: TRBV5-1
len: 13
CDR3aa: CARTGATNQPQHF

j_gene: TRBJ1-3
v_gene: TRBV10-3
len: 16
CDR3aa: CAISPGAHVSGNTIYF

j_gene: TRBJ2-6
v_gene: TRBV30
len: 15
CDR3aa: CAWGGPNPGANVLTF

j_gene: TRBJ2-1
v_gene: TRBV2
len: 17
CDR3aa: CASRGTSGGASYNEQFF

j_gene: TRBJ2-7
v_gene: TRBV7-9
len: 13
CDR3aa: CASSQKDITEQYF

j_gene: TRBJ2-5
v_gene: TRBV2
len: 13
CDR3aa: CASTWTGAETQYF

j_gene: TRBJ2-7
v_gene: TRBV5-1
len: 16
CDR3aa: CASSATPHFGPDEQYF

j_gene: TRBJ2-7
v_gene: TRBV28
len: 14
CDR3aa: CASSFPAREYEQYF

j_gene: TRBJ1-1
v_gene: TRBV28
len: 14
CDR3aa: CASRSQGGSTEAFF

j_gene: TRBJ2-1
v_gene: TRBV7-2
len: 13
CDR3aa: CASSLVGFGEQFF

j_gene: TRBJ1-4
v_gene: TRBV2
len: 14
CDR3aa: CASTGDRANEKLFF

j_gene: TRBJ1-5
v_gene: TRBV28
len: 14
CDR3aa: CASSPTNGNQPQHF

j_gene: TRBJ1-2
v_gene: TRBV6-5
len: 14
CDR3aa: CASSEPTVDYGYTF

j_gene: TRBJ1-2
v_gene: TRBV14
len: 12
CDR3aa: CAILDAVGGYTF

j_gene: TRBJ1-1
v_gene: TRBV4-1
len: 17
CDR3aa: CASSQVQGVDMNTEAFF

j_gene: TRBJ2-1
v_gene: TRBV11-1
len: 11
CDR3aa: CASSLGVEQFF

j_gene: TRBJ2-1
v_gene: TRBV5-4
len: 16
CDR3aa: CASSRTSGGVGNEQFF

j_gene: TRBJ1-1
v_gene: TRBV7-2
len: 15
CDR3aa: CASSEPDREGTEAFF

j_gene: TRBJ2-5
v_gene: TRBV7-9
len: 14
CDR3aa: CASSLFMNQETQYF

j_gene: TRBJ2-2
v_gene: TRBV7-3
len: 15
CDR3aa: CASKTGTGGTGELFF

j_gene: TRBJ2-3
v_gene: TRBV11-2
len: 11
CDR3aa: CASSLIDTQYF

j_gene: TRBJ2-7
v_gene: TRBV21-1
len: 16
CDR3aa: CASSKPASLGTYEQYF

j_gene: TRBJ1-1
v_gene: TRBV6-1
len: 12
CDR3aa: CASSAWGTEAFF

j_gene: TRBJ1-5
v_gene: TRBV27
len: 15
CDR3aa: CATQAGTGLGQPQHF

j_gene: TRBJ2-1
v_gene: TRBV7-2
len: 17
CDR3aa: CASSSQPSGSSYNEQFF

j_gene: TRBJ1-3
v_gene: TRBV4-1
len: 15
CDR3aa: CASSQDVGSGNTIYF

j_gene: TRBJ2-1
v_gene: TRBV18
len: 15
CDR3aa: CASSPSRQGYNEQFF

j_gene: TRBJ2-2
v_gene: TRBV7-2
len: 16
CDR3aa: CASSVIGTGSTGELFF

j_gene: TRBJ1-1
v_gene: TRBV7-8
len: 14
CDR3aa: CASSQGTANTEAFF

j_gene: TRBJ2-5
v_gene: TRBV9
len: 13
CDR3aa: CASSVGGEETQYF

j_gene: TRBJ1-2
v_gene: TRBV9
len: 18
CDR3aa: CASSVALGSITGGYGYTF

j_gene: TRBJ2-5
v_gene: TRBV7-9
len: 15
CDR3aa: CASSPSGGEQETQYF

j_gene: TRBJ1-5
v_gene: TRBV10-3
len: 15
CDR3aa: CAISAFDSSNQPQHF

j_gene: TRBJ1-3
v_gene: TRBV2
len: 12
CDR3aa: CASSDDGNTIYF

j_gene: TRBJ1-1
v_gene: TRBV18
len: 14
CDR3aa: CASHPGAGNTEAFF

j_gene: TRBJ1-5
v_gene: TRBV28
len: 12
CDR3aa: CASSDGNQPQHF